Each of the 14 T cell receptor beta chains below was sequenced from the same sample in a study of T cells in Graves' hyperthyroidism and ophthalmopathy. RNA transcripts were the template for amplifying TCR beta CDR3 regions. During a first-round RT-PCR of the TCR CDR3, the HTBI primer set was used. One entry per CDR3 protein results from TCRdb running MiXCR on the multiplex PCR reads. The profile shows around 430,000 distinct CDR3 sequences, 15% of them singletons. The sample was blood. These receptors originate from a woman in her twenties or thirties with Graves' hyperthyroidism.

This clonotype was counted between two and nine times. This chain links TRBV29-1 with TRBJ2-5; D is perhaps TRBD1 or TRBD2 (5 bases each). The CDR3 sequence is 12 residues long. Per germline, CDR1 SQVTM and CDR2 ANQGSEA. V was clipped by 7 bases and J by 7 bases, with 16 bases between them. The DNA of the CDR3 is TGCAGCGGTGGGGGATTAGGAAGGACCCAGTACTTC. Translating gives CSGGGLGRTQYF. Full variable domain (outside the CDR3, taken from reference TRBV29-1 and TRBJ2-5): SAVISQKPSRDICQRGTSLTIQCQVDSQVTMMFWYRQQPGQSLTLIATANQGSEATYESGFVIDKFPISRPNLTFSTLTVSNMSPEDSSIYLCSGGGLGRTQYFGPGTRLLVL.

The table lists this clonotype with many counts. The chain joins TRBV3-1 to TRBJ2-5, with 7 nucleotides matching TRBD1. The V and J ends lost 4 bases and 5 bases, in that order; junction bases with no gene match: 7. The CDR3 is made up of 14 amino acids. Germline assignment: CDR1 LGHDT and CDR2 YNNKEL (reference sequence). DNA for the CDR3: TGTGCCAGCAGCCCGCGGACAGGCCACGAGACCCAGTACTTC. It specifies CASSPRTGHETQYF.

A remark on this clonotype: A read error may explain this, as a much larger clone is one base away. The chain recombines TRBV20-1 with TRBJ2-7, with D uncertain. The CDR3 runs to 15 residues. Trimming pared 0 bases from V and 5 bases from J, leaving 17 bases between. Germline CDR1 reads DFQATT; CDR2 reads SNEGSKA (reference sequence). The CDR3 coding sequence is TGCAGTGCTAGAGATCGCTCATGTCTAACCAACGAGCAGTACTTC. It is translated as CSARDRSCLTNEQYF.

The chain recombines TRBV6-2 or TRBV6-3 with TRBJ1-4; TRBD1 aligns across 10 bases. Germline CDR1 is MNHEY and CDR2 is SVGEGT. The CDR3 consists of 17 residues. Trimming cost V 5 bases and J 3 bases; bases outside gene matches: 9. In DNA form, the CDR3 reads TGTGCCAGCAGTGCAAGAGGACAGGGGGGGTCTAATGAAAAACTGTTTTTT. It translates to CASSARGQGGSNEKLFF.

This clonotype was detected once. Germline is not matched at one junction end, which may reflect a read error. CDR3 nucleotides: TGTGCCGGCAGAGTGACAGGGGAGCATGGCTACACCTTC. It specifies CAGRVTGEHGYTF. The chain joins TRBV14 to TRBJ1-2; 8 bases align to TRBD1. Germline V gene data show CDR1 as SGHDN and CDR2 as FVKESK. This CDR3 has 13 residues. Using reference TRBV14 and TRBJ1-2 for the parts outside the CDR3, the full variable domain is EAGVTQFPSHSVIEKGQTVTLRCDPISGHDNLYWYRRVMGKEIKFLLHFVKESKQDESGMPNNRFLAERTGGTYSTLKVQPAELEDSGVYFCAGRVTGEHGYTFGSGTRLTVV.

This clonotype was observed a handful of times. The J gene is TRBJ2-7, the V gene TRBV20-1; 7 bases fit TRBD1. V was clipped by 4 bases and J by 2 bases; unmatched bases: 5. This CDR3 has 13 residues. The V gene's germline CDR1 is DFQATT and CDR2 SNEGSKA (reference sequence). As DNA, the CDR3 is TGCAGTGCTACCGGGACAGAAGCCTACGAGCAGTACTTC. Protein product: CSATGTEAYEQYF.

This clonotype was picked up a small number of times. The chain recombines TRBV6-5 with TRBJ1-4; 7 bases are shared with TRBD1. V shed 0 bases, J shed 8 bases, and the junction held 3 bases outside the gene matches. The CDR3 runs 14 residues. In germline, CDR1 is MNHEY, CDR2 SVGAGI. The CDR3 nucleotides are TGTGCCAGCAGTTACTCGAGGGACAGCGAAAAACTGTTTTTT. This translates into CASSYSRDSEKLFF.

This chain uses TRBV20-1 with TRBJ2-5; no reliable D call. The CDR3 sequence is 16 residues long. The germline CDR1 and CDR2 sequences are DFQATT and SNEGSKA (reference sequence). Trimming removed 5 bases at V and 3 bases at J, with 22 bases between. The CDR3 spells CSASMTTPWGEETQYF. As DNA, the CDR3 is TGCAGTGCTTCTATGACGACTCCTTGGGGTGAAGAGACCCAGTACTTC.

CDR3 nucleotides: TGTGCCACCAGCAGAGATTTCTTGCGGGAGAGCCAAGAGACCCAGTACTTC. As protein: CATSRDFLRESQETQYF. This chain connects TRBV15 to TRBJ2-5; 7 bases agree with TRBD2. The CDR3 is made up of 17 amino acids. The junction had 8 bases not matched to a gene; V was cut back by 0 bases and J by 1 base. The germline V gene has CDR1 LNHNV and CDR2 YYDKDF (reference sequence).

In this sample, this clonotype turned up many times. The rearrangement joins TRBV5-1 to TRBJ1-1; 7 bases match TRBD1. Per germline, CDR1 SGHRS and CDR2 YFSETQ. The CDR3 consists of 15 residues. Trimming at V came to 4 bases and at J to 4 bases, leaving 10 bases not matched to a gene. The CDR3 loop reads CASSEGQIGGTEAFF. The DNA of the CDR3 is TGCGCCAGCAGCGAGGGACAGATTGGCGGCACTGAAGCTTTCTTT.

This clonotype was recorded at least ten times. The V gene is TRBV28, the J gene TRBJ2-2; possible D gene TRBD1, 5 bases. The V gene lost 8 bases and the J gene lost 5 bases, with 15 bases spanning the gap. Germline V gene lookup returns CDR1 MDHEN and CDR2 SYDVKM. The CDR3 has 14 amino acids. The CDR3 loop is CASQNPGPTGELFF. The CDR3 DNA sequence: TGTGCCAGCCAAAACCCAGGGCCAACCGGGGAGCTGTTTTTT.

The sample holds many counts of this clonotype. V is TRBV20-1 and J is TRBJ1-1; TRBD1 is a possible D gene (5 bases). This CDR3 is 14 amino acids long. V lost 3 bases and J lost 0, with 11 bases in between. CDR1 is DFQATT, CDR2 SNEGSKA, per germline (reference sequence). The CDR3 sequence is CSARDGTLNTEAFF. The CDR3 coding sequence is TGCAGTGCTAGGGACGGGACCTTGAACACTGAAGCTTTCTTT.

This clonotype was seen only a few times. V usage is TRBV18 and J usage is TRBJ2-5; 14 bases line up with TRBD2. This CDR3 spans 17 amino acids. Germline assignment: CDR1 KGHSH and CDR2 LQKENI. V was pared by 3 bases and J by 2 bases, with 5 bases of the junction left unmatched. This CDR3 reads CASSPGTSGSGQETQYF. Here the CDR3 DNA reads TGTGCCAGCTCACCGGGGACTAGCGGGAGTGGGCAAGAGACCCAGTACTTC. Full variable domain (remainder filled in from reference TRBV18 and TRBJ2-5): NAGVMQNPRHLVRRRGQEARLRCSPMKGHSHVYWYRQLPEEGLKFMVYLQKENIIDESGMPKERFSAEFPKEGPSILRIQQVVRGDSAAYFCASSPGTSGSGQETQYFGPGTRLLVL.

In this sample, this clonotype turned up many times. The gene calls are TRBV12-3 or TRBV12-4 and TRBJ2-3; D is ambiguous. CDR3 length: 14 amino acids. Trimming removed 3 bases from V and 1 base from J, with 8 bases in between. The CDR3 region is CASSFSSGTDTQYF. The CDR3 nucleotides read TGTGCCAGCAGTTTCAGTTCGGGCACAGATACGCAGTATTTT.